The T cell receptor (beta chain) under discussion was sequenced for a study of blood T cell repertoires in COVID-19. Original processing methods: Amplifying reference gene primers gave estimates of nucleated cell counts. Generated by immunoSEQ multiplex PCR, the TCRdb table keeps only in-frame clones and is missing some. V and J calls and clone size are given by that table; D and trimming were obtained from the DNA. The sample has 150,000 to 200,000 clones, about 86% seen once. Germline V gene data show CDR1 as MNHEY and CDR2 as SVGAGI. V was cut by 10 bases and J by 3 bases, with 16 bases left in between. The CDR3 spans 13 residues.

Sequenced: peripheral blood. V is TRBV6-5 and J is TRBJ2-7; tentatively, D is TRBD1 (6 bases). The sequence derives from a man aged 45-60 years with active or convalescent COVID-19. The DNA for the CDR3 is TGTGCCACCCAGACAGGCGTATACTACGAGCAGTACTTC. This translates into CATQTGVYYEQYF.